A selection of T cell receptor beta chains follows, all from one sample in a study of cytomegalovirus exposure and HLA in healthy donors. The assay was immunoSEQ multiplex PCR, and TCRdb's table has in-frame clones only and misses some. Of under 200,000 clones in the sample, approximately 79% are singletons; the top ten hold around 15%. Input material: PBMCs. The source of these receptors is a man in his fifties in good health and CMV-seropositive. Each CDR3 is given with its conserved first and last residue. A D gene is named only where the DNA matches it firmly. Rows may omit the clone size; those that give it use once, few, many or a size class.

CDR3 DNA,CDR3 protein,V gene,J gene,D gene,clone size
TGCGCCAGCAGCTTGGGGACAGGGCTCCGAGAGACCCAGTACTTC,CASSLGTGLRETQYF,TRBV5-1,TRBJ2-5,TRBD1,.
TGTGCCAGCAGCGCCCAACAGGTGACCAACGTCCTGACTTTC,CASSAQQVTNVLTF,TRBV9,TRBJ2-6,.,.
TGTGCCAGTAGTCCTCAGCGGGGAGGGGGTTACAATGAGCAGTTCTTC,CASSPQRGGGYNEQFF,TRBV19,TRBJ2-1,.,.
TGTGCCAGCAGTTTCGCGTCCTCCCCAACATTCCCAAACTATGGCAACACCTTC,CASSFASSPTFPNYGNTF,TRBV27,TRBJ1-2,.,.
TGTGCCAGCAGCCCCCTTGGGGTAGGGGTGGAGACCCAGTACTTC,CASSPLGVGVETQYF,TRBV7-3,TRBJ2-5,.,many
TGCGCCAGCAGCTTGGAAACAGCGGGGAGAGGAGAGCAGTTCTTC,CASSLETAGRGEQFF,TRBV5-1,TRBJ2-1,TRBD2,.
TGTGCCAGCAGCAAAAGGGTGGTCCGAGGGGGTTTAGCCAAAAACATTCAGTACTTC,CASSKRVVRGGLAKNIQYF,TRBV21-1,TRBJ2-4,.,.
TGTGCCAGCAGCTTCAGGACAGGAGGAGGGTCACCCCTCCACTTT,CASSFRTGGGSPLHF,TRBV7-2,TRBJ1-6,TRBD1,.
TGTGCCAGCAGCTTCAGCGGCGCAAACACCGGGGAGCTGTTTTTT,CASSFSGANTGELFF,TRBV7-2,TRBJ2-2,.,.
TGTGCCAGCAGCACCCAGGGCACATTAAATCAGCCCCAGCATTTT,CASSTQGTLNQPQHF,TRBV7-8,TRBJ1-5,.,.
TGTGCCAGCAGCTTAGGAGGGGGAGAGCCCCAGCATTTT,CASSLGGGEPQHF,TRBV7-9,TRBJ1-5,.,.
TGTGCCAGCAGGTCGGGACCCCTGGGACAGGGCTATGGCTACACCTTC,CASRSGPLGQGYGYTF,TRBV6-6,TRBJ1-2,TRBD1,.
TGTGCCAGCAGCACTCCATCGGGGTCTGAAGCTTTCTTT,CASSTPSGSEAFF,TRBV9,TRBJ1-1,.,.
TGTGCCAGCAGTTCTTTTAGCGGGGGGGCAGATACGCAGTATTTT,CASSSFSGGADTQYF,TRBV6-5,TRBJ2-3,TRBD2,.
TGTGCCAGCAGCCTTTATGGGACAGGAACCTACGAGCAGTACTTC,CASSLYGTGTYEQYF,TRBV7-2,TRBJ2-7,TRBD1,.
TGTGCCAGCTCACCCGGACGGGGGAACACTGAAGCTTTCTTT,CASSPGRGNTEAFF,TRBV18,TRBJ1-1,.,.
TGTGCCAGCAGATCGCCTGACAGGGGACATCAGCCCCAGCATTTT,CASRSPDRGHQPQHF,TRBV6-1,TRBJ1-5,TRBD1,.
TGTGCCAGCAGCTTTGGGACAGGGGACGCTGAAGCTTTCTTT,CASSFGTGDAEAFF,TRBV5-6,TRBJ1-1,TRBD1,.
TGTGCCAGTTCTTGGGGGCAGAACACCGGGGAGCTGTTTTTT,CASSWGQNTGELFF,TRBV19,TRBJ2-2,.,once
TGTGCCAGCAGTCAGGGGACTAGCGGAGACAATGAGCAGTTCTTC,CASSQGTSGDNEQFF,TRBV6-4,TRBJ2-1,TRBD2,.
TGTGCCAGCAGCCCGCGGACAGGAGTGACCTCACCCCTCCACTTT,CASSPRTGVTSPLHF,TRBV7-2,TRBJ1-6,TRBD1,.
TGTGCCAGCAGCCAGGGCAGGGTGAGCAATCAGCCCCAGCATTTT,CASSQGRVSNQPQHF,TRBV13,TRBJ1-5,.,.
TGCGCCAGCACATCGGGACATTGCTCCTACGAGCAGTACTTC,CASTSGHCSYEQYF,TRBV23-1,TRBJ2-7,.,.
TGTGCCAGCAGCCTCTACTTGGACAGGGTTGGAAACACCATATATTTT,CASSLYLDRVGNTIYF,TRBV7-8,TRBJ1-3,TRBD1,.
TGTGCCACCAGCTTACGACATGTTGAGCAGTTCTTC,CATSLRHVEQFF,TRBV15,TRBJ2-1,.,.
TGCGCCAGCAGCGGTACCTACGAGCAGTACTTC,CASSGTYEQYF,TRBV5-1,TRBJ2-7,.,.
TGTGCCAGCAGCTCCTTTGGGGGCCGCACAGATACGCAGTATTTT,CASSSFGGRTDTQYF,TRBV7-9,TRBJ2-3,.,once
TGTGCCAGCAGCCCTTTGGGGGCACTTTCTCGCACAGATACGCAGTATTTT,CASSPLGALSRTDTQYF,TRBV28,TRBJ2-3,.,.
TGCGCCAGCAGCTTCAGTGAGGGCGAGCAGTACTTC,CASSFSEGEQYF,TRBV5-1,TRBJ2-7,.,.
TGTGCCAGTAGTACCCTGACTGGAGCTAGCACAGATACGCAGTATTTT,CASSTLTGASTDTQYF,TRBV19,TRBJ2-3,.,.
TGCGCCAGCAGCTTGACGGGTTTCGCTGAAGCTTTCTTT,CASSLTGFAEAFF,TRBV5-1,TRBJ1-1,.,.
TGTGCCAGCTCACCTGGGCCAGGGGCAACTAATGAAAAACTGTTTTTT,CASSPGPGATNEKLFF,TRBV18,TRBJ1-4,.,.
TGTGCCAGCAGTTTTAATCGGGACAGAAATTCACCCCTCCACTTT,CASSFNRDRNSPLHF,TRBV6-5,TRBJ1-6,TRBD1,.
TGTGCCAGTAGTCCCGGACAGGGGGGGAACCAAAATGAAAAACTGTTTTTT,CASSPGQGGNQNEKLFF,TRBV19,TRBJ1-4,TRBD1,.
TGTGCCAGCAGTTTAAACGCGGTGGAGGAGGAAAAACTGTTTTTT,CASSLNAVEEEKLFF,TRBV28,TRBJ1-4,.,.
TGTGCCAGCAGTCCCCTCAAGGACAGGGAGGTAGACTATGGCTACACCTTC,CASSPLKDREVDYGYTF,TRBV28,TRBJ1-2,TRBD1,once
TGTGCCAGCAGTTTGGGACAGGGTGATAATGGCTACACCTTC,CASSLGQGDNGYTF,TRBV28,TRBJ1-2,TRBD1,.
TGTGCCAGCAGCGTAGACAGGGGGGAATACAATGAGCAGTTCTTC,CASSVDRGEYNEQFF,TRBV7-2,TRBJ2-1,TRBD1,.
TGTGCCAGCAGCTTCGGGGGACTGCGGGAGACCCAGTACTTC,CASSFGGLRETQYF,TRBV11-2,TRBJ2-5,.,once
TGTGCCAGCAGCCTTTTCCCGACTAGCGGGGGAGGGGATGAGCAGTTCTTC,CASSLFPTSGGGDEQFF,TRBV7-9,TRBJ2-1,TRBD2,.
TGTGCCAGCAGCCTGGTTGGGGCCAACACAGATACGCAGTATTTT,CASSLVGANTDTQYF,TRBV7-9,TRBJ2-3,.,.
TGTGCCAGTAGTGAGGACCGGGACAGGGAGGATGAAGCTTTCTTT,CASSEDRDREDEAFF,TRBV19,TRBJ1-1,TRBD1,few
TGTGCCAGCAGCTTCGGGGAATACACCGGGGAGCTGTTTTTT,CASSFGEYTGELFF,TRBV13,TRBJ2-2,.,.
TGCAGTGCTAGAAGGGGAGGGGCGGCTTTCTTT,CSARRGGAAFF,TRBV20-1,TRBJ1-1,.,.
TGTGCCAGCAGCTTAACCCCCAGCGGTTACACCGGGGAGCTGTTTTTT,CASSLTPSGYTGELFF,TRBV7-2,TRBJ2-2,.,.
TGTGCCAGTAGTAGCCCCGGCGGGGCTCTGAACACTGAAGCTTTCTTT,CASSSPGGALNTEAFF,TRBV19,TRBJ1-1,.,.
TGCAGTGCTCGTTCTGGAAACACCATATATTTT,CSARSGNTIYF,TRBV20-1,TRBJ1-3,.,.
TGTGCCAGCAGTTACGTAGCAGTTAACTATGGCTACACCTTC,CASSYVAVNYGYTF,TRBV6-6,TRBJ1-2,.,once
TGTGCCAGCAGGCTCGGGGGGGACACAGATACGCAGTATTTT,CASRLGGDTDTQYF,TRBV7-9,TRBJ2-3,TRBD2,few
TGTGCCAGCAGCCCCACTAGCGGGGGGGCCCAAGAGACCCAGTACTTC,CASSPTSGGAQETQYF,TRBV11-2,TRBJ2-5,TRBD2,.
TGCGCCAGCAGCATGACTAGCGCCCCCGGCAATGAGCAGTTCTTC,CASSMTSAPGNEQFF,TRBV5-1,TRBJ2-1,TRBD2,.
TGTGCCAGCAGTTCGGGACTAGCCCGCAATGAGCAGTTCTTC,CASSSGLARNEQFF,TRBV27,TRBJ2-1,TRBD2,.
TGTGCCAGCAGACGCGGACAGGAAGCTAACTATGGCTACACCTTC,CASRRGQEANYGYTF,TRBV6-5,TRBJ1-2,TRBD1,.
TGTGCCAGCAGCGTAGTATCCGGGAGTGGCTACACCTTC,CASSVVSGSGYTF,TRBV9,TRBJ1-2,.,.
TGTGCCAGCAGCTTAAAAGAGGGGGCCACTGAAGCTTTCTTT,CASSLKEGATEAFF,TRBV7-6,TRBJ1-1,TRBD1,.
TGTGCCAGCAGCTTAGCGAGTTTTACGGAAAAACTGTTTTTT,CASSLASFTEKLFF,TRBV7-8,TRBJ1-4,.,.
TGTGCCAGCTACGAAGGGGCAGGAGAGACCCAGTACTTC,CASYEGAGETQYF,TRBV2,TRBJ2-5,.,few
TGTGCCAGCAGAGGGACAGGGGTCGCCCAAGAGACCCAGTACTTC,CASRGTGVAQETQYF,TRBV6-5,TRBJ2-5,TRBD1,.
TGTGCCAGCAGTGACGCAGGGAACTATGGCTACACCTTC,CASSDAGNYGYTF,TRBV2,TRBJ1-2,.,.
TGTGCCTCCTTCAGGGGTAGGGGGTATGGCTACACCTTC,CASFRGRGYGYTF,TRBV7-9,TRBJ1-2,.,.